The 2 T cell receptor beta chains below come from one sample, sequenced in a study of PD-L1 blockade in urothelial cancer. Documented time point: pretreatment peripheral blood. Data came from immunoSEQ multiplex PCR; TCRdb stores just in-frame clones and leaves some out. Of 68,000 or so clones detected, 75% to 85% appear once; the ten largest clones hold around 5.4%. Sequencing was performed on PBMCs, taken around atezolizumab (anti-PD-L1) treatment. All receptors derive from a man in his 70s with urothelial cancer.

The chain joins TRBV19 to TRBJ1-1, with D perhaps TRBD1 (5 bases). The CDR3 runs 17 residues. The germline gives CDR1 LNHDA, CDR2 SQIVND (reference sequence). V lost 4 bases to trimming and J lost 1 base, with 19 bases between them. The CDR3 loop reads CASSTGRPRRANTEAFF. The CDR3 DNA reads as TGTGCCAGTAGTACAGGGCGGCCCCGCAGGGCGAACACTGAAGCTTTCTTT. Complete variable domain (other parts from reference TRBV19 and TRBJ1-1): DGGITQSPKYLFRKEGQNVTLSCEQNLNHDAMYWYRQDPGQGLRLIYYSQIVNDFQKGDIAEGYSVSREKKESFPLTVTSAQKNPTAFYLCASSTGRPRRANTEAFFGQGTRLTVV.

The chain employs TRBV19 and TRBJ1-6; 9 positions match TRBD1. Losses at the gene ends were 4 bases for V and 10 bases for J; bases not matched to a gene: 8. This CDR3 region has 15 residues. Germline V gives CDR1 LNHDA, CDR2 SQIVND (reference sequence). The CDR3 sequence: CASSTEDRGRSPLHF. The CDR3 coding sequence is TGTGCCAGTAGTACCGAGGACAGGGGACGCTCACCCCTCCACTTT.